This entry concerns a single TCR beta chain. The antigen remains unidentified. Stable vitiligo meant no lesion change over the previous 6 months. The record originates from a study of resident and recirculating memory T cells in vitiligo. Study background: Each patient gave two lesional and two nonlesional epidermal shave biopsies, plus PBMCs. Study findings and constraints: Non-conserved TCRs across sites and patients suggested distinct clones per lesion. Clonality differed among vitiligo lesions, with no unique dominant clone.

This CDR3 is built from 14 residues. Germline assignment: CDR1 LNHDA and CDR2 SQIVND (reference sequence). J gave up 5 bases and V 7 bases, and 5 bases lay outside the gene matches. Clones were read by immunoSEQ multiplex PCR, and TCRdb kept only the in-frame ones, dropping some. The sample includes some 70,000 clones, 80% to 95% of them seen just once. V is TRBV19 and J is TRBJ1-5; 10 bases match TRBD1. Sequencing was done on a sample of blood. The sequence derives from a male donor with vitiligo. The CDR3 DNA is TGTGCCAGTAATAAGGACAGGGGGGATCAGCCCCAGCATTTT. As protein: CASNKDRGDQPQHF.